This T cell receptor beta chain was observed in a study of technical replicates of blood from several donors. Assay used: immunoSEQ multiplex PCR; TCRdb lists only in-frame clones, some missing. There are more than 65,000 clones in the sample; 96% occur only once, and around 0.35% lies in the top ten. Unmatched junction bases numbered 10, after V lost 4 bases and J lost 5 bases. CDR3 length: 17 residues. In germline, CDR1 is SGHDT, CDR2 YYEEEE. This clone has just one count. The clonotype was recovered from a human donor in good health. This rearrangement joins TRBV5-6 to TRBJ2-3; 13 positions match TRBD2. The sample comprised T cells isolated from PBMCs. CDR3 residues: CASSEVGLAGRRDTQYF. The CDR3 DNA is TGTGCCAGCAGCGAGGTGGGACTAGCGGGACGCAGAGATACGCAGTATTTT.